The TCR beta chain described here comes from a study of shared clonotypes between healthy human individuals. Turning to the study itself: A couple of women and a few men aged 18 to 49 served as donors.

The protocol was immunoSEQ multiplex PCR, while the TCRdb copy is restricted to in-frame clones and leaves out a portion. The data show roughly 2.5 million clones, 85% to 95% seen once. The V gene lost 7 bases and the J gene lost 0 bases, with 13 bases spanning the gap. The CDR3 covers 15 residues. Looked up from germline, CDR1 is MGHDK and CDR2 is SYGVNS. Sequenced input: naive CD4+ T cells sorted from blood. The sample's subset: CD45RA+ positively selected. This chain connects TRBV25-1 to TRBJ2-1, with a weak D call TRBD2 (6 bases). This sequence originates from a man between 18 and 29 years old in good health. The DNA of the CDR3 is TGTGCCAGCATCGGGACTTGGAGCTCCTACAATGAGCAGTTCTTC. This gives the protein CASIGTWSSYNEQFF.